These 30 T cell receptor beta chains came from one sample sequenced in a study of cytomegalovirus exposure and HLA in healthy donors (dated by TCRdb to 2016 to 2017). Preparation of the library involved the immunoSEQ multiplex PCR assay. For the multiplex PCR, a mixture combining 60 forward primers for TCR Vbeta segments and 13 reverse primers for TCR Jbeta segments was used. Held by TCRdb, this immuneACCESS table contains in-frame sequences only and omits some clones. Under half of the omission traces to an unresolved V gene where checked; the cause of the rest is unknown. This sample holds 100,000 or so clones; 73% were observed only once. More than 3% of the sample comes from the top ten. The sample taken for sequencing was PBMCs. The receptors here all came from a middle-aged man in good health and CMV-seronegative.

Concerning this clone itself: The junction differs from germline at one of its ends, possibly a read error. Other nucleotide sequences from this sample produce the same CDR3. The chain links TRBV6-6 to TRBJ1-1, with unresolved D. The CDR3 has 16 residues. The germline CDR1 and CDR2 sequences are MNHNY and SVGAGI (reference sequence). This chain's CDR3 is CASSYFTPGTNTEAFF. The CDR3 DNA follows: TGTGCCAGCAGTTACTTTACTCCGGGAACGAACACTGAAGCCTTCTTT.

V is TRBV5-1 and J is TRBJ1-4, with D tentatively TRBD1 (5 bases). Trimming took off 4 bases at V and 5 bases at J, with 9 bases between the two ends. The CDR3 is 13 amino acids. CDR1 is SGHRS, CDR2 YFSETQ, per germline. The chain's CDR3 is CASSGDLNEKLFF. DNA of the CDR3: TGCGCCAGCAGCGGGGACTTAAATGAAAAACTGTTTTTT.

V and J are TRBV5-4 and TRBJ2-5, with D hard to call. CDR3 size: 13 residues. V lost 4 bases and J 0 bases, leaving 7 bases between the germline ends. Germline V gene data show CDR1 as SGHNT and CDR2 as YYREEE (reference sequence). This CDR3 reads CASSLPHQETQYF. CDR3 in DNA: TGTGCCAGCAGCCTACCCCACCAAGAGACCCAGTACTTC.

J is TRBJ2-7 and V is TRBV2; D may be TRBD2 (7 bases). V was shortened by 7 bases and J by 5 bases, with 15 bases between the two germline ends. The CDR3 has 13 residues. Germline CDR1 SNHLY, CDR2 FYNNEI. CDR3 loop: CASKVRGGDEQYF. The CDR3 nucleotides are TGTGCCAGCAAAGTGAGAGGGGGGGACGAGCAGTACTTC.

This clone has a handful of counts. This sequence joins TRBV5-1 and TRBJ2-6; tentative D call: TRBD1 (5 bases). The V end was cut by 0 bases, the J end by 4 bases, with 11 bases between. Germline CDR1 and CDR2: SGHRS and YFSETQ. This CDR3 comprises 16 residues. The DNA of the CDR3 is TGCGCCAGCAGCTTGGTAGGGGAACCAGGGGCCAACGTCCTGACTTTC. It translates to CASSLVGEPGANVLTF.

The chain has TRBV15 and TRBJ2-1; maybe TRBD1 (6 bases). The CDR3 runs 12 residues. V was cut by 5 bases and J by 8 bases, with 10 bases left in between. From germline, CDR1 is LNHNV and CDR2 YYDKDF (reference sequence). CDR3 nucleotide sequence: TGTGCCACCAGCTCACAGGGTTATGAGCAGTTCTTC. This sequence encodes CATSSQGYEQFF.

The CDR3 here is CASKRNLVGRSTDTQYF. CDR3 nucleotide sequence: TGTGCCAGCAAACGTAACTTGGTGGGGCGTAGCACAGATACGCAGTATTTT. The rearrangement links TRBV27 to TRBJ2-3; possible D gene TRBD1, 5 bases. Trimming took off 7 bases at V and 0 bases at J, with 20 bases between the two ends. CDR1 and CDR2 (germline): MNHEY, SMNVEV (reference sequence). The CDR3 sequence is 17 residues long.

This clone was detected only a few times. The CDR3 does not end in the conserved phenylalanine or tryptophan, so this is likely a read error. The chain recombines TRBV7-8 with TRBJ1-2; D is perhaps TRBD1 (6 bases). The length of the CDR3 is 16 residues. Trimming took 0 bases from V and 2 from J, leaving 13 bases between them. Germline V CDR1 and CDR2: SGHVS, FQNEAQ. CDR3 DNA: TGTGCCAGCAGCTTAGCGCCGGGGGGCACCAACTATGGCTACACCGTC. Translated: CASSLAPGGTNYGYTV.

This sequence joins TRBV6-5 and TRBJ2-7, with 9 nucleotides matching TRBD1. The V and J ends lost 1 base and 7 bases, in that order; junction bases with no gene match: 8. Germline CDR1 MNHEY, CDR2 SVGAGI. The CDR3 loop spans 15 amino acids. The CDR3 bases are TGTGCCAGCAGTTACTTGCGGACAGGGGCGGGGGAGCAGTACTTC. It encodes CASSYLRTGAGEQYF.

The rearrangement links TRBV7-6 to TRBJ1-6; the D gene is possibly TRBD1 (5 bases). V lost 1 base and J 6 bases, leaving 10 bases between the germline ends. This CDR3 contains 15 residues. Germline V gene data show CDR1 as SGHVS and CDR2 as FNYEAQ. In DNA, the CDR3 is TGTGCCAGCAGCTTAGAGTGGGGCTCTAATTCACCCCTCCACTTT. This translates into CASSLEWGSNSPLHF.

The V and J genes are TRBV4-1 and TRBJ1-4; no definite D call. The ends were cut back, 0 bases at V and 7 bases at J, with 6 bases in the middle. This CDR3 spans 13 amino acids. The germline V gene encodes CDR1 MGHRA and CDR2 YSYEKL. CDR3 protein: CASSQDQAEKLFF. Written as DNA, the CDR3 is TGCGCCAGCAGCCAAGATCAGGCTGAAAAACTGTTTTTT.

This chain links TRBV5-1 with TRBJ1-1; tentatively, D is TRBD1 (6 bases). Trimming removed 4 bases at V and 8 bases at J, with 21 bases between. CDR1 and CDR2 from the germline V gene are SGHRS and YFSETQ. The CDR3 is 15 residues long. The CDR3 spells CASSLYRVSSLEAFF. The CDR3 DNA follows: TGCGCCAGCAGCCTGTACAGGGTCTCCTCCTTAGAAGCTTTCTTT.

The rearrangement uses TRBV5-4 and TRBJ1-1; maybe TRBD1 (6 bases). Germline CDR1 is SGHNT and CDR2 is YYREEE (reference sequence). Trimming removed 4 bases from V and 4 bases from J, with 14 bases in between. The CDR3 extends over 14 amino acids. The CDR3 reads CASSGGGGSTEAFF. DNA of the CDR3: TGTGCCAGCAGCGGGGGGGGCGGGTCCACTGAAGCTTTCTTT.

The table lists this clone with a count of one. The DNA of the CDR3 is TGCGCCAGCAGCCTTCGCGTGGGGAGCCTAGCGGGGGACCGTTTAAGCGAGCAGTACTTC. Translating it yields CASSLRVGSLAGDRLSEQYF. The chain combines TRBV4-1 with TRBJ2-7; 10 nucleotides agree with TRBD2. The J segment lost 6 bases and the V segment lost 4 bases, leaving 24 bases of the junction unmatched. CDR1 is MGHRA and CDR2 is YSYEKL in the germline V gene. The CDR3 runs to 20 residues.

CDR3 protein: CASSEGTDSSYEQYF. The CDR3 coding sequence is TGTGCCAGCAGTGAAGGGACAGATTCCTCCTACGAGCAGTACTTC. The rearrangement joins TRBV2 to TRBJ2-7; D might be TRBD1 (6 bases). Per the germline V gene, CDR1 is SNHLY and CDR2 is FYNNEI. V lost 1 base and J lost 0, with 10 bases in between. This CDR3 has 15 residues.

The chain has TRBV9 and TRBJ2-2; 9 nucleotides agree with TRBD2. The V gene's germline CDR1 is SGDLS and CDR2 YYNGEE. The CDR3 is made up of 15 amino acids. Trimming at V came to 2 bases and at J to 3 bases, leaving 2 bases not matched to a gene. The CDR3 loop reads CASSVGGGDTGELFF. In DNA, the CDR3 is TGTGCCAGCAGCGTTGGCGGGGGGGACACCGGGGAGCTGTTTTTT.

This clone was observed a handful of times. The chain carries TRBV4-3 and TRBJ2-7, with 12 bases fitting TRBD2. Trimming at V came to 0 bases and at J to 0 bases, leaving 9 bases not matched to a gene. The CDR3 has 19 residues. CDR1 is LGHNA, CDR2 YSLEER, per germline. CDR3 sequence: CASSQEGPSGGAYSYEQYF. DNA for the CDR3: TGCGCCAGCAGCCAAGAGGGCCCTAGCGGGGGGGCCTACTCCTACGAGCAGTACTTC.

This chain's CDR3 is CAISRDFNYGYTF. The CDR3 nucleotides read TGTGCCATCTCCAGGGACTTTAACTATGGCTACACCTTC. This chain joins TRBV6-6 and TRBJ1-2, with TRBD1 as a possible D gene (5 bases). The V and J ends lost 10 bases and 1 base respectively, with 13 bases between them. Per the germline V gene, CDR1 is MNHNY and CDR2 is SVGAGI (reference sequence). This CDR3 region has 13 residues.

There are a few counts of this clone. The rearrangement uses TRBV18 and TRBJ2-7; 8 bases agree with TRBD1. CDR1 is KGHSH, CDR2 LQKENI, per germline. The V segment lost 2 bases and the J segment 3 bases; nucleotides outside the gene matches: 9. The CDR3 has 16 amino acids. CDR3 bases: TGTGCCAGCTCACCAGGGGTCAGGGGGCTTTTCTACGAGCAGTACTTC. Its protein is CASSPGVRGLFYEQYF.

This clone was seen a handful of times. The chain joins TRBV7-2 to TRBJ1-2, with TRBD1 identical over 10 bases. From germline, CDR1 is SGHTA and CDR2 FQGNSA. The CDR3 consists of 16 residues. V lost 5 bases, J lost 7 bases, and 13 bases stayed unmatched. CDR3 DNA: TGTGCCAGCAGCCCGAAGACAGGGGGCAGGCCGGGTGGCTACACCTTC. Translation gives CASSPKTGGRPGGYTF. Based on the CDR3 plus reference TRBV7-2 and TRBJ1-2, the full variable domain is GAGVSQSPSNKVTEKGKDVELRCDPISGHTALYWYRQSLGQGLEFLIYFQGNSAPDKSGLPSDRFSAERTGGSVSTLTIQRTQQEDSAVYLCASSPKTGGRPGGYTFGSGTRLTVV.

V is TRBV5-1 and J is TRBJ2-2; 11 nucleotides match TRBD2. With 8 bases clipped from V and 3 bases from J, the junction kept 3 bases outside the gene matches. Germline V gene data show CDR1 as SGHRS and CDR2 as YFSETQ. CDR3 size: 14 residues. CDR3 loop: CASKLAGDTGELFF. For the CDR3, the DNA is TGCGCCAGTAAACTAGCGGGGGACACCGGGGAGCTGTTTTTT.

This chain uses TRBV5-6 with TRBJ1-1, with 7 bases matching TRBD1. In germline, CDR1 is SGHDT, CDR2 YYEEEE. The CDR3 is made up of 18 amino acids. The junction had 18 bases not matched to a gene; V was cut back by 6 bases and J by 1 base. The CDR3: CASTPDRSGRWGNTEAFF. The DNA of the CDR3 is TGTGCCAGCACCCCGGACAGGTCTGGCCGATGGGGGAACACTGAAGCTTTCTTT.

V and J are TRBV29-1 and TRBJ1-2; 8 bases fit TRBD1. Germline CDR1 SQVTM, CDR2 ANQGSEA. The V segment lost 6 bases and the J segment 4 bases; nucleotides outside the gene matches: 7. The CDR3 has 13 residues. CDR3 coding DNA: TGCAGCGTGGGGAAGGACAGGGTCTATGGCTACACCTTC. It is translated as CSVGKDRVYGYTF.

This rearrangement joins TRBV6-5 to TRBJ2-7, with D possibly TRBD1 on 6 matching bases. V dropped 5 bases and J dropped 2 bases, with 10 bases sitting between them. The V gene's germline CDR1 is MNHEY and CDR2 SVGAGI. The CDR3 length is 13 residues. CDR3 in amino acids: CASSRAGAYEQYF. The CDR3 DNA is TGTGCCAGCAGTAGGGCAGGGGCCTACGAGCAGTACTTC.

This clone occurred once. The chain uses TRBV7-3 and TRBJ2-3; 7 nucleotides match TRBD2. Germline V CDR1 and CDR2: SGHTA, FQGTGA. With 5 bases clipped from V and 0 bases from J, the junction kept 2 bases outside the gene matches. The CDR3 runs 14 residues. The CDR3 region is CASSPTSSTDTQYF. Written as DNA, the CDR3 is TGTGCCAGCAGCCCGACTAGCAGCACAGATACGCAGTATTTT.

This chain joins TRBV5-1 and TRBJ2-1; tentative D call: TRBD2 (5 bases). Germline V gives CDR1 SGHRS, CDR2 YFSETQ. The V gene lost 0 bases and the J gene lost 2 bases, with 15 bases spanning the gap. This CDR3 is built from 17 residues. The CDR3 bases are TGCGCCAGCAGCTTGGCCCGGGGAGCGAGGCCCTACAATGAGCAGTTCTTC. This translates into CASSLARGARPYNEQFF.

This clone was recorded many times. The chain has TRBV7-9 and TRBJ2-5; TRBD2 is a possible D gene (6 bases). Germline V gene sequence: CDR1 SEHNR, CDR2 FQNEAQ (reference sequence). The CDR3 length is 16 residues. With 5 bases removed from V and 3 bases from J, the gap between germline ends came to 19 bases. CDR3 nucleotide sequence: TGTGCCAGCAGCCTTCCTACGGGACTGGGAGAAGAGACCCAGTACTTC. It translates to CASSLPTGLGEETQYF.

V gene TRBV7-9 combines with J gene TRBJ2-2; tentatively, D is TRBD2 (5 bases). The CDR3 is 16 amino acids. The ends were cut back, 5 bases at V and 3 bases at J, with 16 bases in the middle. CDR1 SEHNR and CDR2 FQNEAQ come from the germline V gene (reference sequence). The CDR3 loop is CASSMYRDSDTGELFF. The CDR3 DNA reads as TGTGCCAGCAGCATGTACCGGGATTCTGACACCGGGGAGCTGTTTTTT.

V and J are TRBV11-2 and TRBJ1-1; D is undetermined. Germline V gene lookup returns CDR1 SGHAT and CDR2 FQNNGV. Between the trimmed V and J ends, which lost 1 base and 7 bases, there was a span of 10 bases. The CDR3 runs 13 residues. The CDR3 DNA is TGTGCCAGCAGCTTAGGGGAGGGTTATGAAGCTTTCTTT. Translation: CASSLGEGYEAFF. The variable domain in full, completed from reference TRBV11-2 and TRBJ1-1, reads EAGVAQSPRYKIIEKRQSVAFWCNPISGHATLYWYQQILGQGPKLLIQFQNNGVVDDSQLPKDRFSAERLKGVDSTLKIQPAKLEDSAVYLCASSLGEGYEAFFGQGTRLTVV.

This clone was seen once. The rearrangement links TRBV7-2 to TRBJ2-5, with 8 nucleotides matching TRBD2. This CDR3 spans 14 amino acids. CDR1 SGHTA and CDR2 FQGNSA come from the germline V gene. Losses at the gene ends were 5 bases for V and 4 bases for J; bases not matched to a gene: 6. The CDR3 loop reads CASSGLAGSETQYF. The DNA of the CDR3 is TGTGCCAGCAGCGGGTTAGCGGGATCAGAGACCCAGTACTTC.